This T cell receptor (beta chain) was obtained from a study of T-cell memory formation after mild COVID-19. Study-wide results and caveats: Among contracting clones, CD4+ were mainly CM/EM and CD8+ enriched in EMRA.

5'RACE with constant-segment primers built TCRalpha and TCRbeta cDNA libraries with UMIs. From the 5' RACE reads, TCRdb called clonotypes with MiXCR, one entry per CDR3 protein. The repertoire holds roughly 110,000 distinct CDR3 sequences, with around 12% as singletons. With respect to this clonotype: Its target is not known. An end of the junction differs from the germline gene, which may be a read error.

The length of the CDR3 is 9 residues. CDR1 SQVTM and CDR2 ANQGSEA come from the germline V gene. The sequence was collected from an adult woman who had mild COVID-19 (a few samples of this study predate the infection). Cell type and time point are not known. The rearrangement joins TRBV29-1 to TRBJ2-7; D ambiguous. The sequencing sample was made of PBMCs or a T cell subset sorted from them (not recorded which). The CDR3 nucleotides read TGCAGCGTTGAAGACCCACCCTTCTTC. Its translation is CSVEDPPFF.